The next 10 T cell receptor beta chains were all read from a single sample in a study of stem cell transplantation in POMP-related autoinflammatory disease. For these receptors, no antigen is known. Assay used: immunoSEQ multiplex PCR; TCRdb lists only in-frame clones, some missing. Of roughly 11,000 clones listed, approximately 86% are singletons. Study findings and constraints: Fewer unique TRB V-J gene pairings were identified in patients with PRAID. Across all analyzed T-cell subsets, patients with PRAID tended toward reduced diversity and increased clonality.

Sequenced material: CD8+ T cells from PBMCs, taken before stem cell transplantation. The receptors derive from a human donor with POMP-related autoinflammation and immune dysregulation (PRAID).

This chain uses TRBV27 with TRBJ1-6; D possibly corresponds to TRBD1 (5 bases). Trimming removed 8 bases at V and 7 bases at J, with 24 bases between. This CDR3 has 17 amino acids. CDR1 is MNHEY, CDR2 SMNVEV, per germline (reference sequence). The CDR3: CASSSLQGSRRNSPLHF. CDR3 coding DNA: TGTGCCAGCTCTTCCCTCCAGGGAAGCCGTCGGAATTCACCCCTCCACTTT.

This clone has a single count. The CDR3 DNA reads TGTGCCAGCAGCCAGCGACTAGCGGGAGTTCAAGAGACCCAGTACTTC. Translated, it gives CASSQRLAGVQETQYF. The V gene is TRBV7-9, the J gene TRBJ2-5; 12 positions match TRBD2. The J segment lost 2 bases and the V segment lost 5 bases, leaving 6 bases of the junction unmatched. The CDR3 covers 16 residues. In germline, CDR1 is SEHNR, CDR2 FQNEAQ (reference sequence). Variable domain in full (rest from reference TRBV7-9 and TRBJ2-5): DTGVSQNPRHKITKRGQNVTFRCDPISEHNRLYWYRQTLGQGPEFLTYFQNEAQLEKSRLLSDRFSAERPKGSFSTLEIQRTEQGDSAMYLCASSQRLAGVQETQYFGPGTRLLVL.

The chain employs TRBV19 and TRBJ2-1, with 7 positions matching TRBD2. Germline CDR1 LNHDA, CDR2 SQIVND (reference sequence). Trimming cost V 3 bases and J 0 bases; bases outside gene matches: 5. The CDR3 is 16 amino acids. The CDR3 loop is CASSIAAGSSYNEQFF. DNA for the CDR3: TGTGCCAGTAGTATCGCAGCGGGGAGCTCCTACAATGAGCAGTTCTTC.

This clone appeared a single time. The chain recombines TRBV19 with TRBJ1-3; D remains unclear. Trimming cost V 1 base and J 2 bases, with 9 bases left between them. Germline V gene lookup returns CDR1 LNHDA and CDR2 SQIVND (reference sequence). The CDR3 is 15 residues long. The CDR3 sequence: CASSIGLMAGNTIYF. CDR3 DNA sequence: TGTGCCAGTAGTATAGGGTTGATGGCTGGAAACACCATATATTTT.

The chain is built from TRBV5-6 and TRBJ2-1, with 8 bases that match TRBD1. The length of the CDR3 is 14 residues. V shed 3 bases and J 9 bases; nucleotides not matched to a gene: 8. Germline V gene sequence: CDR1 SGHDT, CDR2 YYEEEE. The CDR3 nucleotides are TGTGCCAGCAGCTCAGGACAGGGCGCACCTGAGCAGTTCTTC. Protein: CASSSGQGAPEQFF.

The J gene is TRBJ2-2, the V gene TRBV18, with D tentatively TRBD1 (6 bases). In germline, CDR1 is KGHSH, CDR2 LQKENI. With 4 bases removed from V and 4 bases from J, the gap between germline ends came to 16 bases. The CDR3 is made up of 16 amino acids. CDR3 amino acids: CASSRRIVGGTGELFF. DNA of the CDR3: TGTGCCAGCTCACGACGAATTGTAGGGGGCACCGGGGAGCTGTTTTTT.

The rearrangement joins TRBV11-2 to TRBJ1-2; perhaps TRBD1 as D (5 bases). There are 12 residues in the CDR3. Germline loops: CDR1 SGHAT, CDR2 FQNNGV. V dropped 2 bases and J dropped 5 bases, with 6 bases sitting between them. The CDR3 coding sequence is TGTGCCAGCAGCTTAAGGGGTTATGGCTACACCTTC. Residues: CASSLRGYGYTF.

CDR3 sequence: CASSFPKLGENTEAFF. CDR3 in DNA: TGTGCCAGCAGCTTCCCGAAACTCGGGGAGAACACTGAAGCTTTCTTT. The chain carries TRBV7-6 and TRBJ1-1, with D unclear. CDR1 and CDR2 from the germline V gene are SGHVS and FNYEAQ. The CDR3 spans 16 residues. Between the trimmed V and J ends, which lost 3 bases and 1 base, there was a span of 15 bases.

The chain employs TRBV27 and TRBJ1-2; no definite D call. V lost 0 bases to trimming and J lost 5 bases, with 16 bases between them. The CDR3 totals 16 residues. Germline CDR1 and CDR2: MNHEY and SMNVEV (reference sequence). CDR3 protein: CASSLSAGRTVYGYTF. CDR3 nucleotide sequence: TGTGCCAGCAGTTTATCGGCGGGGAGAACCGTATATGGCTACACCTTC.

The gene calls are TRBV6-1 and TRBJ2-7; no clear D. The CDR3 extends over 14 amino acids. V was cut by 5 bases and J by 5 bases, with 16 bases left in between. Germline V lookup: CDR1 MNHNS, CDR2 SASEGT. The CDR3 DNA sequence: TGTGCCAGCAGTCCAAAGGCCAGGCTCCACGAGCAGTACTTC. It encodes CASSPKARLHEQYF.